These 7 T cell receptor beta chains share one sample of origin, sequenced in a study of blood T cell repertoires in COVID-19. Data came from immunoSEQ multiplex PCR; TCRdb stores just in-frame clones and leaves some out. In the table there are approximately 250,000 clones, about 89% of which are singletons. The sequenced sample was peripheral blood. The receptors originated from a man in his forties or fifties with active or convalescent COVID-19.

CDR3 sequence (DNA): TGTGCCACCCGAGGAGTCGGGCAAGAGACCCAGTACTTC. This codes for CATRGVGQETQYF. The rearrangement joins TRBV15 to TRBJ2-5; D gene uncertain. CDR1 and CDR2 (germline): LNHNV, YYDKDF (reference sequence). The CDR3 consists of 13 residues. V lost 8 bases and J 2 bases, leaving 12 bases between the germline ends.

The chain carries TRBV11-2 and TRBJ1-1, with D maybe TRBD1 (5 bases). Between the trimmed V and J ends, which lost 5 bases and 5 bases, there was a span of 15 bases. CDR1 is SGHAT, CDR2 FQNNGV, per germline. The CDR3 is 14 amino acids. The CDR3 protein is CASSLPAGRTEAFF. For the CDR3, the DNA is TGTGCCAGCAGCCTCCCGGCAGGGAGGACTGAAGCTTTCTTT. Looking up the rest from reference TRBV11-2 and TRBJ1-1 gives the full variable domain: EAGVAQSPRYKIIEKRQSVAFWCNPISGHATLYWYQQILGQGPKLLIQFQNNGVVDDSQLPKDRFSAERLKGVDSTLKIQPAKLEDSAVYLCASSLPAGRTEAFFGQGTRLTVV.

The CDR3 region has the DNA TGTGCCAGCAGCCCCCCCGGGGGGGCGGGGGGCTACACCTTC. Amino acids: CASSPPGGAGGYTF. The V gene is TRBV3-1 (or the pseudogene TRBV3-2), the J gene TRBJ1-2; TRBD1 is a possible D gene (6 bases). CDR1 is LGHDT and CDR2 is YNNKEL in the germline V gene (reference sequence). The V and J ends lost 4 bases and 8 bases respectively, with 17 bases between them. The CDR3 consists of 14 residues.

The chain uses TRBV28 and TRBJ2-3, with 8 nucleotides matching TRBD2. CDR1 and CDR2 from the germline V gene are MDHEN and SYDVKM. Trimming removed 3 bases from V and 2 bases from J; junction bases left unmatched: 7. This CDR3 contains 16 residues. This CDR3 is CASSLAATSDTDTQYF. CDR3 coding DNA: TGTGCCAGCAGTTTGGCCGCGACTAGCGACACAGATACGCAGTATTTT.

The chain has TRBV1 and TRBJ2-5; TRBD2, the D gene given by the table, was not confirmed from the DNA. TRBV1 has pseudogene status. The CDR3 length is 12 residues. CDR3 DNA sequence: TGCACCAGCAGCCAAGTTCGAGTGACCCAGTACTTC. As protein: CTSSQVRVTQYF.

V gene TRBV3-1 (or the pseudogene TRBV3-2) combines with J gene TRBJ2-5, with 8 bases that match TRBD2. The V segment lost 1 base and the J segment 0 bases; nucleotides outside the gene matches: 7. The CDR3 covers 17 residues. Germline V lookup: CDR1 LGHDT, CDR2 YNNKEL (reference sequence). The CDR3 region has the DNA TGTGCCAGCAGCCAAGCCCCCGGGCGGGAGGACCAAGAGACCCAGTACTTC. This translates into CASSQAPGREDQETQYF.

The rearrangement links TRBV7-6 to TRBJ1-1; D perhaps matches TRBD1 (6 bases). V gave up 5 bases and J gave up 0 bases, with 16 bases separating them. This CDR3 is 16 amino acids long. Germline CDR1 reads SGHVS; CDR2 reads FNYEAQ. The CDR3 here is CASSDTGKGVNTEAFF. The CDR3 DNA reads TGTGCCAGCAGCGACACAGGAAAGGGGGTGAACACTGAAGCTTTCTTT. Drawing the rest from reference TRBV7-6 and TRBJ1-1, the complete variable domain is GAGVSQSPRYKVTKRGQDVALRCDPISGHVSLYWYRQALGQGPEFLTYFNYEAQQDKSGLPNDRFSAERPEGSISTLTIQRTEQRDSAMYRCASSDTGKGVNTEAFFGQGTRLTVV.